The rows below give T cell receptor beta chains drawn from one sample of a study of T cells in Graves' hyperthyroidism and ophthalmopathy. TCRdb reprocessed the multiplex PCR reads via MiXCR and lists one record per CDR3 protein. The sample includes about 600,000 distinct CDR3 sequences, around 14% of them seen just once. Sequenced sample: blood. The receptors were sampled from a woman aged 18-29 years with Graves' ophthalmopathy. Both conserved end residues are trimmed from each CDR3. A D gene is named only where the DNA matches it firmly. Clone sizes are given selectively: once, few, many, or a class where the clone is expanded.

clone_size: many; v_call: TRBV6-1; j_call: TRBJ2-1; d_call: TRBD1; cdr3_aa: ASIPGTDYNEQF
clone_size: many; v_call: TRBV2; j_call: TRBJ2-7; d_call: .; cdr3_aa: ASSGVLTYEQY
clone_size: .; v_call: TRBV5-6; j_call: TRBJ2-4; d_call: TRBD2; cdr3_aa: ASSRSHSGSSHIQY
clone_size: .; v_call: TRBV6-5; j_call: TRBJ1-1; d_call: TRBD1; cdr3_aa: ASSYPRTGGDTEAF
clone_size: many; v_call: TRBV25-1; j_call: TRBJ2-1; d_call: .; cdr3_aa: ASSEHRGYNEQF
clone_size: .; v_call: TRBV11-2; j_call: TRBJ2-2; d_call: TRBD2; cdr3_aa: ASSPSGNAGELF
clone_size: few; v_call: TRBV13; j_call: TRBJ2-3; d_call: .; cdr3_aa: ASSITGSWVTDTQY
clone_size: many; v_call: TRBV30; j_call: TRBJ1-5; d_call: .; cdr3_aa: AWSRESNQPQH
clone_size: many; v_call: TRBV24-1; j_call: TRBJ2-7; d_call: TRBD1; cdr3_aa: ATSDPKGARSYEQY
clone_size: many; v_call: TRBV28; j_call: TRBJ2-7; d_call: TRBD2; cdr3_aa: ASSQGLAGGYEQY
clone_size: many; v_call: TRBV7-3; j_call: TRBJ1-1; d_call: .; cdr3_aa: ASSAGTIRTEAF
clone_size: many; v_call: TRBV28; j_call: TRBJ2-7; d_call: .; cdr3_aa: ASSLPGPFAYEQY
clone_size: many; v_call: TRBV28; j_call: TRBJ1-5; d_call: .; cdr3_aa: ASSWGVNQPQH
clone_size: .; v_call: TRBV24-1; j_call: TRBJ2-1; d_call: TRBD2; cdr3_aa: ATSDPPGGRAGRDPNEQF
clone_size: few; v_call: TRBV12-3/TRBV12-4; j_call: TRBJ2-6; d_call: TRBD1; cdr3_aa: ASSGQGYGANVLT
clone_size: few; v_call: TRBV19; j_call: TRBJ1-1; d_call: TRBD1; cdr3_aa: ASSIGQGQSTEAF
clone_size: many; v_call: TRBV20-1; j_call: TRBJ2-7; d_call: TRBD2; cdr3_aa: SARDSGLAGDVYEQY